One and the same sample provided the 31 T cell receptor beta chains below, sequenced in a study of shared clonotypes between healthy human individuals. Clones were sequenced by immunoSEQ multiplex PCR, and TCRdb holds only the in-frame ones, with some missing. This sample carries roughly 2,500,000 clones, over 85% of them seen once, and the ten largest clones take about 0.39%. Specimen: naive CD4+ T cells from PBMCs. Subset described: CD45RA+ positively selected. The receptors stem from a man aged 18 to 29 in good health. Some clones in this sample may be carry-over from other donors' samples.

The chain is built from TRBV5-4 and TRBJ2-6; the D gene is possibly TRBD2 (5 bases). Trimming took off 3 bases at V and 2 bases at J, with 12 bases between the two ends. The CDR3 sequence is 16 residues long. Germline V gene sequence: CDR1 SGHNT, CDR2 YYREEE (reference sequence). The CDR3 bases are TGTGCCAGCAGCTCGGGAACACGGGCTGGGGCCAACGTCCTGACTTTC. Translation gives CASSSGTRAGANVLTF.

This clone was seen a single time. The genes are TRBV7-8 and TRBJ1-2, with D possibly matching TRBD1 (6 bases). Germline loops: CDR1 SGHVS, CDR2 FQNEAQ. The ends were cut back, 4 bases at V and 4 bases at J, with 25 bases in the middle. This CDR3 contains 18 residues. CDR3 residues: CASSSPGAIPSGIYGYTF. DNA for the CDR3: TGTGCCAGCAGCTCCCCAGGGGCTATACCTTCCGGGATCTATGGCTACACCTTC.

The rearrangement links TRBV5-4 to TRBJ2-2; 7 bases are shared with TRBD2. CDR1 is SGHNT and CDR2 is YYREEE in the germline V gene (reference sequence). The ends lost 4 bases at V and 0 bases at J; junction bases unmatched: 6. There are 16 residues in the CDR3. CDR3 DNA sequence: TGTGCCAGCAGCGTCAGCGGGACGGCGAACACCGGGGAGCTGTTTTTT. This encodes CASSVSGTANTGELFF.

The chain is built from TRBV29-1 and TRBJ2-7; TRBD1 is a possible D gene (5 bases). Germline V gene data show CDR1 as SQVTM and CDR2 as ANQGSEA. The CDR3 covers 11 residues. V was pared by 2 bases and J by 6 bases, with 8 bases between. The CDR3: CSVERQLEQYF. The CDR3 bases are TGCAGCGTTGAACGACAGCTCGAGCAGTACTTC.

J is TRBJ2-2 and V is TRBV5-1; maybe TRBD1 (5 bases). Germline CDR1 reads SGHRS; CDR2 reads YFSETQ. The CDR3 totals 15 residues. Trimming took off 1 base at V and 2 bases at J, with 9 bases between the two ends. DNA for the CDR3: TGCGCCAGCAGCTTGCTAAGGGGAAACACCGGGGAGCTGTTTTTT. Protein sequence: CASSLLRGNTGELFF.

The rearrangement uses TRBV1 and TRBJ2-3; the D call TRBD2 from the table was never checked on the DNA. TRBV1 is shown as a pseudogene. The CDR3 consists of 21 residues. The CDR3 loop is CTSSQDNPLWVAGGWADTQYF. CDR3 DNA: TGCACCAGCAGCCAAGATAATCCCCTCTGGGTAGCGGGGGGTTGGGCAGATACGCAGTATTTT.

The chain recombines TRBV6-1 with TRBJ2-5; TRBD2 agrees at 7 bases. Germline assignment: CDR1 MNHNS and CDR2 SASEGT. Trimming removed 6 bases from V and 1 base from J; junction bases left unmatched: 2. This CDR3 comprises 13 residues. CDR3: CASRVAGQETQYF. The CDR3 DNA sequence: TGTGCCAGCAGAGTAGCGGGCCAAGAGACCCAGTACTTC.

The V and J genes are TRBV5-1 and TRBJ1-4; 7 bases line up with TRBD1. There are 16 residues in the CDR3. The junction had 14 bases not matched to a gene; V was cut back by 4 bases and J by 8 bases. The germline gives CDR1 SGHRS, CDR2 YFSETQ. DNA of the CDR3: TGCGCCAGCAGCCTGAACCATAGGGGGCAACAAGAAAAACTGTTTTTT. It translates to CASSLNHRGQQEKLFF.

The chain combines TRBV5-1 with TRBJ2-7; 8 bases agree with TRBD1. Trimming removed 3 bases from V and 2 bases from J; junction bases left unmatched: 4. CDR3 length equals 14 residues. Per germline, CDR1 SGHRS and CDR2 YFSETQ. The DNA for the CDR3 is TGCGCCAGCAGCTGGACAGGGCTAGCCTACGAGCAGTACTTC. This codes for CASSWTGLAYEQYF.

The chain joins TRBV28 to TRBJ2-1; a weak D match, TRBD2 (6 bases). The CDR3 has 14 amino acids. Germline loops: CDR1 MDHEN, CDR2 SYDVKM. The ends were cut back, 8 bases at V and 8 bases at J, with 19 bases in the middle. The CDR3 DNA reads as TGTGCCAGCCAAAAAGCTCTAGCGTTGGATGAGCAGTTCTTC. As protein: CASQKALALDEQFF.

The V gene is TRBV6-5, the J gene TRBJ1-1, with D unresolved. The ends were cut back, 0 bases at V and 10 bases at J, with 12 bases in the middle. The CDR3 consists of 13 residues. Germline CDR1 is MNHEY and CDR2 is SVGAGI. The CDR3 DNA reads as TGTGCCAGCAGTTACTCTCCGGAGTCGGTAGCTTTCTTT. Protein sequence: CASSYSPESVAFF.

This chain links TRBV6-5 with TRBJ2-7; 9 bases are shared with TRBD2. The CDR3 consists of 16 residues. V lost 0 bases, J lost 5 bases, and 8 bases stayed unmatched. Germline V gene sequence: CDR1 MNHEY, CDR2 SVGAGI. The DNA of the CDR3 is TGTGCCAGCAGTTACTCGGCTAGCGGGATTCTGGACGAGCAGTACTTC. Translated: CASSYSASGILDEQYF.

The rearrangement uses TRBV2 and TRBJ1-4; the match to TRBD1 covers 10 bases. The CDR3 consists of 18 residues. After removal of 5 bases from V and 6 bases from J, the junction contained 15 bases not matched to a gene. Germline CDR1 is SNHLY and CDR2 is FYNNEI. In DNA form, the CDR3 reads TGTGCCAGCAGTAGACAGGGGGCGTATGAGTATTGGGATGAAAAACTGTTTTTT. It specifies CASSRQGAYEYWDEKLFF.

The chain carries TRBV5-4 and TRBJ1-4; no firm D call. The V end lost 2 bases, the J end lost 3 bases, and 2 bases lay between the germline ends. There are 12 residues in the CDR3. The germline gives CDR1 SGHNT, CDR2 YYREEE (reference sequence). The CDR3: CASSLPNEKLFF. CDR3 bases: TGTGCCAGCAGCTTACCTAATGAAAAACTGTTTTTT.

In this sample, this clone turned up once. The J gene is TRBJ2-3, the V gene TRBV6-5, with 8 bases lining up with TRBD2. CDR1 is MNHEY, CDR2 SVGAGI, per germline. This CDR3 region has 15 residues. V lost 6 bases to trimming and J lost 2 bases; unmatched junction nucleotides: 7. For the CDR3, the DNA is TGTGCCAGCAGATCCGGGACTAGATACACAGATACGCAGTATTTT. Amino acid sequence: CASRSGTRYTDTQYF.

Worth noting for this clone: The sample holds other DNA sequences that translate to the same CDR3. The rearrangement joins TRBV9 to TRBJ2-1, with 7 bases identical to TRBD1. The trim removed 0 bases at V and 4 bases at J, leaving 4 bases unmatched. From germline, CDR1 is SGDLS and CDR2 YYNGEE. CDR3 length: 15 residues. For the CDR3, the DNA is TGTGCCAGCAGCGTAGTGTCAGGGGGATACAATGAGCAGTTCTTC. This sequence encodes CASSVVSGGYNEQFF.

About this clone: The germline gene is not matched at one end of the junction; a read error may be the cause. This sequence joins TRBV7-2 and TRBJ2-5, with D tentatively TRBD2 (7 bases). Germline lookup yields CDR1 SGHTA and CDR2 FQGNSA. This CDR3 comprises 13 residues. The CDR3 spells CASSPEGELGRDF. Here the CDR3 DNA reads TGTGCCAGCAGCCCCGAGGGGGAACTAGGGAGGGACTTC.

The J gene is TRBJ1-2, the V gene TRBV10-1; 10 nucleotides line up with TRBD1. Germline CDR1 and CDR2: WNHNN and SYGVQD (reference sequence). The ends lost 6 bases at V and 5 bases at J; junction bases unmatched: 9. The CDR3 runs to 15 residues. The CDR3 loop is CASSGRDRGNYGYTF. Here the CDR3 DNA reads TGCGCCAGCAGCGGCCGGGACAGGGGAAATTATGGCTACACCTTC.

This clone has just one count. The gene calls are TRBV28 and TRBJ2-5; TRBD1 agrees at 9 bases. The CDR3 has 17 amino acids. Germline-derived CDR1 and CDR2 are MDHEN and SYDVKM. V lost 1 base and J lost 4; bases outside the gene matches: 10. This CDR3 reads CASSLFRDRVLGETQYF. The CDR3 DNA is TGTGCCAGCAGTTTATTCCGGGACAGGGTATTAGGAGAGACCCAGTACTTC.

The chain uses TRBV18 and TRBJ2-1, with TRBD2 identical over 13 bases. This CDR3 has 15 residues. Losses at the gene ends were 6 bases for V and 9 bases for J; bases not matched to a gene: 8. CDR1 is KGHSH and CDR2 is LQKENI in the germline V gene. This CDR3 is CASSLGLAGVFEQFF. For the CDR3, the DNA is TGTGCCAGCTCTCTTGGACTAGCGGGAGTATTTGAGCAGTTCTTC. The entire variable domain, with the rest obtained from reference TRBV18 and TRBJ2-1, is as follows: NAGVMQNPRHLVRRRGQEARLRCSPMKGHSHVYWYRQLPEEGLKFMVYLQKENIIDESGMPKERFSAEFPKEGPSILRIQQVVRGDSAAYFCASSLGLAGVFEQFFGPGTRLTVL.

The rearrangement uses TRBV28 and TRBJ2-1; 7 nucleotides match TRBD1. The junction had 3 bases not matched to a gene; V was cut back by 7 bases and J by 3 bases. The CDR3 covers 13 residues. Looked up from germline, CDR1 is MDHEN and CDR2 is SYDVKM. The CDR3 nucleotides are TGTGCCAGCACAGGGGGACACTACAATGAGCAGTTCTTC. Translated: CASTGGHYNEQFF.

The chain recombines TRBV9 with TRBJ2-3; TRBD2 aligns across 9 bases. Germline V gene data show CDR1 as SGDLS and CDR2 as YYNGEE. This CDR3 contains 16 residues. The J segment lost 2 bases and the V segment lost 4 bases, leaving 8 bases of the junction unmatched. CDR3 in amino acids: CASSPRLAEDTDTQYF. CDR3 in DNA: TGTGCCAGCAGCCCAAGACTAGCGGAAGACACAGATACGCAGTATTTT.

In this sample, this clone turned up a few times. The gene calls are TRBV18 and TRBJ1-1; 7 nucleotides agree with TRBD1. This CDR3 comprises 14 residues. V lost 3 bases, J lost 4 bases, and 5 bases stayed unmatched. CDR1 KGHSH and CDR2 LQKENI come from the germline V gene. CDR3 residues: CASSPRQGSTEAFF. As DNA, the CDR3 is TGTGCCAGCTCACCCCGACAGGGAAGCACTGAAGCTTTCTTT.

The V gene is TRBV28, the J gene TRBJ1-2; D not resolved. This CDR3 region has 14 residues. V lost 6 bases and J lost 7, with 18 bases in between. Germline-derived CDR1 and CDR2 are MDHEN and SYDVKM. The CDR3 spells CASSLPGLGSGYTF. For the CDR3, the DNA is TGTGCCAGCAGCTTACCGGGATTAGGGAGTGGCTACACCTTC.

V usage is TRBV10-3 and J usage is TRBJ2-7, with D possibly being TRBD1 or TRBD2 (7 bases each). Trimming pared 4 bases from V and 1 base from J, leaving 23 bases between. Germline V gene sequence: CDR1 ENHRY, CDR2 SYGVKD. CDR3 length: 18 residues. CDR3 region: CAISGDGGGGDWSYEQYF. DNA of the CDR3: TGTGCCATCAGTGGAGATGGGGGAGGGGGCGATTGGTCCTACGAGCAGTACTTC.

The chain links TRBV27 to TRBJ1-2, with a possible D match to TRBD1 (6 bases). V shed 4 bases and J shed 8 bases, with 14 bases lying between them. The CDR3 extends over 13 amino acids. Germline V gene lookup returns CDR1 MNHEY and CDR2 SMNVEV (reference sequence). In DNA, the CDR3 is TGTGCCAGCAGTTCACAGGGATTAAGGGGCTACACCTTC. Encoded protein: CASSSQGLRGYTF.

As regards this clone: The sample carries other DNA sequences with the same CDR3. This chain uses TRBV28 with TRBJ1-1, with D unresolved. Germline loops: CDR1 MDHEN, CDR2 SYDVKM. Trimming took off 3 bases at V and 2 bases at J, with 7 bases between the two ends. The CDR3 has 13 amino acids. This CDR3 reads CASSLPSNTEAFF. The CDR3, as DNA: TGTGCCAGCAGTTTGCCGAGTAACACTGAAGCTTTCTTT.

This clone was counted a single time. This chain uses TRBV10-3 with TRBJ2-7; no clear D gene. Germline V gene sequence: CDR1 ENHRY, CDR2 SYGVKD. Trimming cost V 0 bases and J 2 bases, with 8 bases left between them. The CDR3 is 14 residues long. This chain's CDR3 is CAISESFPAYEQYF. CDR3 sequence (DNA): TGTGCCATCAGTGAGTCGTTTCCCGCCTACGAGCAGTACTTC.

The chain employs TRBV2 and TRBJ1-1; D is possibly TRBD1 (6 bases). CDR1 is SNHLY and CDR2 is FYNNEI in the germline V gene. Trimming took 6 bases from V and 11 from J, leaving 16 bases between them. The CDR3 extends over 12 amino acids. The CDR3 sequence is CASSKEGELAFF. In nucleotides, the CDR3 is TGTGCCAGCAGCAAAGAGGGGGAGTTGGCTTTCTTT.

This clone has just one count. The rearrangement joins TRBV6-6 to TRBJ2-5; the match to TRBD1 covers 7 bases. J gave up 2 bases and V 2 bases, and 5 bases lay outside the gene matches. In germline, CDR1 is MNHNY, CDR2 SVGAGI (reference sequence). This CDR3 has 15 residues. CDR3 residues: CASSYLGTAQETQYF. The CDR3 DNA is TGTGCCAGCAGTTACCTCGGGACAGCTCAAGAGACCCAGTACTTC.

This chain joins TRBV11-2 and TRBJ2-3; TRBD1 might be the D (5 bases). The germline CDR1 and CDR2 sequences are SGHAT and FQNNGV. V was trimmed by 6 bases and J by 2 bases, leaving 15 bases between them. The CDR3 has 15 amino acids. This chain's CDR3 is CASSLLQGSTDTQYF. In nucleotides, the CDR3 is TGTGCCAGCAGTCTCCTCCAGGGCTCCACAGATACGCAGTATTTT.